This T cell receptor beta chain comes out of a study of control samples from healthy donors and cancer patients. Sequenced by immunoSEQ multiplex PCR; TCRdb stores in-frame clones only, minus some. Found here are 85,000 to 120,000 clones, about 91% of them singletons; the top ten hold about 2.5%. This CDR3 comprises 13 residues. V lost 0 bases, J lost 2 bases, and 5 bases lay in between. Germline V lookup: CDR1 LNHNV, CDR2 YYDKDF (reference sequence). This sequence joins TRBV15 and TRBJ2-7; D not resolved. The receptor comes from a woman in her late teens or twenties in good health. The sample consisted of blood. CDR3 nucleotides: TGTGCCACCAGCAGAGATGCAGCCTACGAGCAGTACTTC. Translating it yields CATSRDAAYEQYF.